The 25 T cell receptor beta chains below were found in one sample sequenced in a study of blood T cell repertoires in COVID-19. Repertoires were generated with immunoSEQ multiplex PCR, while TCRdb's copy carries only in-frame clones and drops some. The profile covers just over 300,000 clones, with approximately 86% appearing a single time and roughly 2.3% taken by the ten largest. Sequenced sample: peripheral blood. The receptors come from a man younger than 35 with active or convalescent COVID-19.

The V call is TRBV5-1, the J call TRBJ2-1; TRBD2 matches 8 bases. Germline lookup yields CDR1 SGHRS and CDR2 YFSETQ. The CDR3 covers 15 residues. After removal of 4 bases from V and 4 bases from J, the junction contained 7 bases not matched to a gene. DNA of the CDR3: TGCGCCAGCAGCATGTCGACTAGCGTATACAATGAGCAGTTCTTC. Protein: CASSMSTSVYNEQFF.

J is TRBJ2-1 and V is TRBV2; a weak D match, TRBD1 (5 bases). The V gene lost 7 bases and the J gene lost 9 bases, with 19 bases spanning the gap. Germline V gene sequence: CDR1 SNHLY, CDR2 FYNNEI. The CDR3 consists of 14 residues. CDR3 coding DNA: TGTGCCAGCAAAGGGGCCAAAGAGGTCAGTGAGCAGTTCTTC. Translated: CASKGAKEVSEQFF.

This chain uses TRBV15 with TRBJ2-7, with TRBD2 matching 14 bases. Germline CDR1 reads LNHNV; CDR2 reads YYDKDF (reference sequence). The CDR3 contains 16 residues. V was pared by 5 bases and J by 2 bases, with 5 bases of the junction left unmatched. The CDR3: CATSHTGLAGAYEQYF. The CDR3 bases are TGTGCCACCAGCCACACGGGACTAGCGGGAGCCTACGAGCAGTACTTC.

V gene TRBV28 combines with J gene TRBJ1-6; 8 bases are a match to TRBD1. Trimming cost V 5 bases and J 5 bases; bases outside gene matches: 2. The CDR3 is 14 residues long. The V gene's germline CDR1 is MDHEN and CDR2 SYDVKM. The CDR3 coding sequence is TGTGCCAGCAGTCGGGGACAGGATAATTCACCCCTCCACTTT. Translated: CASSRGQDNSPLHF.

The V gene is TRBV5-1, the J gene TRBJ2-1; 8 nucleotides line up with TRBD2. V was pared by 1 base and J by 5 bases, with 5 bases of the junction left unmatched. CDR1 and CDR2 (germline): SGHRS, YFSETQ. The CDR3 has 15 amino acids. In DNA, the CDR3 is TGCGCCAGCAGCTTGATCCTAGCGGGTGACAATGAGCAGTTCTTC. It encodes CASSLILAGDNEQFF.

The rearrangement links TRBV27 to TRBJ2-1; the match to TRBD2 covers 8 bases. From germline, CDR1 is MNHEY and CDR2 SMNVEV (reference sequence). The CDR3 runs 16 residues. Unmatched junction bases numbered 10, after V lost 5 bases and J lost 4 bases. For the CDR3, the DNA is TGTGCCAGCAGTCCCCTCCGCGGGGGGAAATACAATGAGCAGTTCTTC. This codes for CASSPLRGGKYNEQFF.

The CDR3 protein is CASSLTSGGGWGYTF. The CDR3 DNA follows: TGTGCCAGCAGCTTAACTTCGGGGGGCGGCTGGGGCTACACCTTC. J is TRBJ1-2 and V is TRBV11-2, with a tentative D call TRBD1 (6 bases). Trimming cost V 2 bases and J 8 bases, with 18 bases left between them. Germline-derived CDR1 and CDR2 are SGHAT and FQNNGV. The CDR3 runs to 15 residues.

Notes on this clone: A single base is all that separates this from a far larger clone, so a read error is likely. The V gene is TRBV2, the J gene TRBJ1-1, with D tentatively TRBD1 (5 bases). Germline CDR1 and CDR2: SNHLY and FYNNEI. V was pared by 6 bases and J by 0 bases, with 5 bases between. This CDR3 comprises 12 residues. CDR3 in amino acids: CASRTVNTEAFF. The CDR3, as DNA: TGTGCCAGCAGGACAGTGAACACTGAAGCTTTCTTT.

The table lists this clone with a count of one. The rearrangement joins TRBV5-1 to TRBJ2-3, with 9 positions matching TRBD2. The CDR3 totals 14 residues. Germline CDR1 reads SGHRS; CDR2 reads YFSETQ. V shed 2 bases and J 5 bases; nucleotides not matched to a gene: 3. This chain's CDR3 is CASSFSGSKDTQYF. CDR3 sequence (DNA): TGCGCCAGCAGCTTTAGCGGGAGTAAAGATACGCAGTATTTT.

The V call is TRBV5-1, the J call TRBJ1-4; 7 bases agree with TRBD1. The CDR3 has 14 amino acids. V was clipped by 4 bases and J by 4 bases; unmatched bases: 4. The germline CDR1 and CDR2 sequences are SGHRS and YFSETQ. The CDR3 DNA reads TGCGCCAGCAGCCGACAGGGCCTTAATGAAAAACTGTTTTTT. Translation: CASSRQGLNEKLFF.

The chain uses TRBV4-1 and TRBJ1-1; D gene uncertain. The CDR3 is 13 amino acids. The germline gives CDR1 MGHRA, CDR2 YSYEKL. V lost 4 bases to trimming and J lost 6 bases, with 12 bases between them. Written as DNA, the CDR3 is TGCGCCAGCAGCCTCCGGCCTGGAGCTGAAGCTTTCTTT. Its protein product is CASSLRPGAEAFF.

J is TRBJ1-2 and V is TRBV5-6; 9 bases fit TRBD1. Germline V lookup: CDR1 SGHDT, CDR2 YYEEEE. The J segment lost 8 bases and the V segment lost 0 bases, leaving 11 bases of the junction unmatched. The CDR3 has 16 residues. CDR3 nucleotide sequence: TGTGCCAGCAGCTTGGCAACGGGACAGGGATTTCGCGGCTACACCTTC. Its translation: CASSLATGQGFRGYTF.

This chain connects TRBV18 to TRBJ2-2; D is uncertain. V shed 11 bases and J shed 9 bases, with 22 bases lying between them. The CDR3 covers 14 residues. Germline V gene data show CDR1 as KGHSH and CDR2 as LQKENI. Here the CDR3 reads CAGHRLGYSRELFF. CDR3 nucleotides: TGTGCCGGTCACCGTTTGGGCTACTCCCGGGAGCTGTTTTTT.

The CDR3 protein is CASSLVGPLADYTDTQYF. The DNA of the CDR3 is TGTGCCAGCAGCTTAGTAGGGCCACTAGCGGATTACACAGATACGCAGTATTTT. This chain uses TRBV7-2 with TRBJ2-3; 8 nucleotides align to TRBD2. This CDR3 comprises 18 residues. Trimming removed 1 base from V and 2 bases from J; junction bases left unmatched: 11. Germline V gene lookup returns CDR1 SGHTA and CDR2 FQGNSA.

This clone was seen more than once but under ten times. This CDR3 is also generated by other DNA sequences in the sample. The chain couples TRBV24-1 to TRBJ2-5, with TRBD1 as a possible D gene (6 bases). Germline V gives CDR1 KGHDR, CDR2 SFDVKD. CDR3 length: 13 residues. V dropped 9 bases and J dropped 1 base, with 11 bases sitting between them. Here the CDR3 DNA reads TGTGCCACCCGCAGGGGCAGCCAAGAGACCCAGTACTTC. This codes for CATRRGSQETQYF.

The chain couples TRBV5-5 to TRBJ1-4, with 9 positions matching TRBD1. The CDR3 is made up of 16 amino acids. The V gene end was trimmed by 2 bases and the J gene end by 8 bases; junction bases not matched to a gene: 10. The germline gives CDR1 SGHKS, CDR2 YYEKEE (reference sequence). The CDR3 is CASSLVTRTGDEKLFF. CDR3 in DNA: TGTGCCAGCAGCTTAGTGACCCGGACAGGGGACGAAAAACTGTTTTTT.

The chain combines TRBV19 with TRBJ1-2; D is perhaps TRBD1 (6 bases). V was shortened by 4 bases and J by 4 bases, with 25 bases between the two germline ends. CDR1 is LNHDA, CDR2 SQIVND, per germline (reference sequence). The CDR3 loop spans 18 amino acids. CDR3 coding DNA: TGTGCCAGTAGTAAAACCCCCGCAGGGGCCCCTAAAATCTATGGCTACACCTTC. Its protein is CASSKTPAGAPKIYGYTF.

The gene calls are TRBV27 and TRBJ1-6; the D is unclear. Trimming pared 5 bases from V and 0 bases from J, leaving 20 bases between. The CDR3 covers 19 residues. The germline V gene has CDR1 MNHEY and CDR2 SMNVEV (reference sequence). The CDR3 reads CASSRAPDFRSSYNSPLHF. The CDR3 region has the DNA TGTGCCAGCAGTCGGGCCCCGGACTTCCGAAGCTCCTATAATTCACCCCTCCACTTT.

This chain connects TRBV7-3 to TRBJ2-6; no definite D call. CDR1 SGHTA and CDR2 FQGTGA come from the germline V gene. V lost 3 bases and J lost 4, with 4 bases in between. The length of the CDR3 is 13 residues. CDR3 sequence reads: CASSLGGANVLTF. The CDR3 DNA reads as TGTGCCAGCAGCTTGGGCGGGGCCAACGTCCTGACTTTC.

The chain recombines TRBV28 with TRBJ2-7; D unresolved. V was clipped by 9 bases and J by 1 base, with 19 bases between them. CDR3 length equals 15 residues. Germline CDR1 reads MDHEN; CDR2 reads SYDVKM. Written as DNA, the CDR3 is TGTGCCAGTACCGACGGGTTGGAGCGATCCTACGAGCAGTACTTC. This gives the protein CASTDGLERSYEQYF.

This clone was seen more than once but under ten times. The chain is built from TRBV29-1 and TRBJ2-7; 9 positions agree with TRBD1. The V segment lost 7 bases and the J segment 2 bases; nucleotides outside the gene matches: 9. This CDR3 region has 14 residues. Germline CDR1 reads SQVTM; CDR2 reads ANQGSEA. The CDR3 sequence: CSATPGTGPYEQYF. The CDR3, as DNA: TGCAGCGCCACGCCCGGGACAGGGCCCTACGAGCAGTACTTC.

CDR3 sequence reads: CASSPYAGGDYGYTF. CDR3 DNA sequence: TGTGCCAGCAGCCCCTATGCAGGGGGCGATTATGGCTACACCTTC. The gene calls are TRBV9 and TRBJ1-2; 8 bases are shared with TRBD1. V was clipped by 4 bases and J by 5 bases; unmatched bases: 10. Germline V gene data show CDR1 as SGDLS and CDR2 as YYNGEE. CDR3 length: 15 amino acids.

This clone was picked up one time. V is TRBV28 and J is TRBJ1-5; perhaps TRBD1 as D (6 bases). This CDR3 region has 14 residues. The ends were cut back, 4 bases at V and 5 bases at J, with 12 bases in the middle. The germline gives CDR1 MDHEN, CDR2 SYDVKM. The CDR3, as DNA: TGTGCCAGCAGTTCCAGGGGAGGGTATCAGCCCCAGCATTTT. It is translated as CASSSRGGYQPQHF.

The chain employs TRBV4-1 and TRBJ2-5; maybe TRBD2 (5 bases). This CDR3 region has 16 residues. Germline V CDR1 and CDR2: MGHRA, YSYEKL. V was trimmed by 0 bases and J by 4 bases, leaving 15 bases between them. Here the CDR3 reads CASSQDASRRVETQYF. CDR3 coding DNA: TGCGCCAGCAGCCAAGACGCCAGCCGGCGGGTAGAGACCCAGTACTTC.

This clone has only a few counts. The chain employs TRBV7-2 and TRBJ2-7, with D possibly being TRBD1 (6 bases). Germline lookup yields CDR1 SGHTA and CDR2 FQGNSA. The CDR3 loop spans 13 amino acids. V lost 3 bases, J lost 5 bases, and 11 bases lay in between. The CDR3 here is CASSFTGTNEQYF. The CDR3 region has the DNA TGTGCCAGCAGCTTTACAGGGACAAACGAGCAGTACTTC.